Sequencing of this T cell receptor (beta chain) was carried out in a study of technical replicates of blood from a few donors. The table came from immunoSEQ multiplex PCR; TCRdb's copy has only in-frame clones and leaves some out. The sample holds tens of thousands of clones, almost 97% seen once. Trimming took 0 bases from V and 2 from J; bases not matched to a gene: 1. Germline-derived CDR1 and CDR2 are SGHRS and YFSETQ. This CDR3 has 16 amino acids. The chain recombines TRBV5-1 with TRBJ2-5; 13 bases are shared with TRBD2. The sequenced material came from T cells isolated from PBMCs. This receptor was obtained from a human donor in good health. The CDR3 coding sequence is TGCGCCAGCAGCTTGGGGGGACTAGCGGGGCAAGAGACCCAGTACTTC. The encoded protein is CASSLGGLAGQETQYF.